The table lists the clone carrying this T cell receptor beta chain with a few counts. UMIs and a universal primer site were added when TCR cDNA was made by 5'RACE template switching. TCRdb re-called the 5' RACE reads through MiXCR, storing one row per CDR3 protein. The sample shows tens of thousands of distinct CDR3 sequences, more than 6.5% of them seen only once. The sample originates from a study of T cells after yellow fever vaccination. Turning to the study itself: Tscm, CM, EM and EMRA memory subsets were sorted by CD3, CD45RA, CCR7 and CD95. The study's findings and limits: Reappearing after the booster were most of the clones from primary vaccination (around 95% CD4, approximately 85% CD8). The presence of abundant clonotypes contaminating from the bulk population was possible in FACS-sorted repertoires.

The V end lost 7 bases, the J end lost 4 bases, and 16 bases lay between the germline ends. The CDR3 length is 14 residues. V and J are TRBV12-3 or TRBV12-4 and TRBJ1-1; D is unclear. The sample consisted of PBMCs, either bulk or a sorted T-cell subset (CD4+, CD8+, memory, or dextramer-sorted; not recorded which), taken on the day of the first yellow fever vaccination. This TCR derives from a young man who received the YFV17D yellow fever vaccine. The CDR3 region is CASKLDPRSTEAFF. The CDR3, as DNA: TGTGCCAGCAAACTAGACCCCCGGAGCACTGAAGCTTTCTTT.